These 25 T cell receptor beta chains originate from one sample sequenced in a study of glioma-infiltrating T cells. Using RNA template, CDR3s of TCR alpha and beta were amplified with iRepertoire arm-PCR. TCRdb passed the multiplex PCR reads through MiXCR, listing each CDR3 protein once. The repertoire holds 95,000 to 110,000 distinct CDR3 sequences, with around 31% as singletons. Sequences were obtained from glioma tissue, nonneoplastic brain tissue, or PBMCs (not recorded which). The source is a human donor with low-grade glioma or glioblastoma, undergoing nonglioma brain surgery, or in good health (not recorded which).

This clonotype appeared many times. This chain connects TRBV20-1 to TRBJ2-3, with D perhaps TRBD1 or TRBD2 (6 bases each). The length of the CDR3 is 15 residues. Germline CDR1 and CDR2: DFQATT and SNEGSKA (reference sequence). V lost 5 bases and J lost 2, with 17 bases in between. This CDR3 reads CSAEKGGQYTDTQYF. The CDR3 region has the DNA TGCAGTGCTGAGAAGGGGGGCCAATACACAGATACGCAGTATTTT.

Remarks on this clonotype: The junction departs from germline at one end; a sequencing error may be responsible. V is TRBV20-1 and J is TRBJ1-4; unclear D gene. Germline assignment: CDR1 DFQATT and CDR2 SNEGSKA (reference sequence). The CDR3 contains 14 residues. The CDR3 coding sequence is TGCAGTGCTAGACCAATTTCTCCCAATGAAGAACTGTTTTTT. Translating it yields CSARPISPNEELFF.

In its sample, this clonotype was seen many times. This sequence joins TRBV2 and TRBJ1-5, with D possibly TRBD1 on 5 matching bases. Per the germline V gene, CDR1 is SNHLY and CDR2 is FYNNEI. The CDR3 sequence is 13 residues long. The V end was cut by 8 bases, the J end by 7 bases, with 15 bases between. CDR3 nucleotide sequence: TGTGCCAGCGTGGGGGGTCGTGGCCAGCCCCAGCATTTT. It is translated as CASVGGRGQPQHF.

The rearrangement uses TRBV29-1 and TRBJ1-6; 9 bases match TRBD1. Germline assignment: CDR1 SQVTM and CDR2 ANQGSEA. The CDR3 is 12 residues long. The J segment lost 10 bases and the V segment lost 8 bases, leaving 6 bases of the junction unmatched. This CDR3 is CSQGQGKSPLHF. The CDR3 DNA is TGCAGCCAGGGACAGGGAAAATCACCCCTCCACTTT.

This clonotype showed up many times. The chain is built from TRBV6-1 and TRBJ2-7; 7 positions agree with TRBD2. Germline loops: CDR1 MNHNS, CDR2 SASEGT. J gave up 3 bases and V 6 bases, and 8 bases lay outside the gene matches. This CDR3 spans 14 amino acids. Written as DNA, the CDR3 is TGTGCCAGCAGGGATGCTAGCGGAAACTACGAGCAGTACTTC. It is translated as CASRDASGNYEQYF.

This clonotype is deemed medium-sized. The chain carries TRBV20-1 and TRBJ1-1; the D gene is possibly TRBD1 (6 bases). CDR1 DFQATT and CDR2 SNEGSKA come from the germline V gene (reference sequence). CDR3 length equals 14 residues. The germline V and J ends were trimmed by 6 bases and 2 bases, with 16 bases remaining between them. CDR3 protein: CSALSTGRNTEAFF. CDR3 in DNA: TGCAGTGCCCTATCGACAGGCAGAAACACTGAAGCTTTCTTT.

This clonotype has more than one count but fewer than ten. This chain links TRBV2 with TRBJ1-1; tentatively, D is TRBD1 (5 bases). The germline V gene has CDR1 SNHLY and CDR2 FYNNEI. The CDR3 runs 15 residues. V shed 6 bases and J shed 1 base, with 15 bases lying between them. This chain's CDR3 is CASSFGNTGNTEAFF. In DNA form, the CDR3 reads TGTGCCAGCAGCTTTGGAAACACAGGGAACACTGAAGCTTTCTTT. The variable domain in full, completed from reference TRBV2 and TRBJ1-1, reads EPEVTQTPSHQVTQMGQEVILRCVPISNHLYFYWYRQILGQKVEFLVSFYNNEISEKSEIFDDQFSVERPDGSNFTLKIRSTKLEDSAMYFCASSFGNTGNTEAFFGQGTRLTVV.

At least ten counts were recorded for this clonotype. The chain uses TRBV5-6 and TRBJ2-7; D not resolved. The germline V gene encodes CDR1 SGHDT and CDR2 YYEEEE. CDR3 length equals 16 residues. The V end was cut by 0 bases, the J end by 1 base, with 14 bases between. CDR3 amino acids: CASSLGLHNPSYEQYF. CDR3 nucleotides: TGTGCCAGCAGCTTGGGACTCCATAACCCTTCCTACGAGCAGTACTTC.

This clonotype was picked up many times. The V and J genes are TRBV6-1 and TRBJ2-7; 8 bases are shared with TRBD2. Germline assignment: CDR1 MNHNS and CDR2 SASEGT. The junction had 7 bases not matched to a gene; V was cut back by 6 bases and J by 0 bases. The length of the CDR3 is 15 residues. The CDR3 nucleotides read TGTGCCAGCAGCCCCGGGAGGGGGTTCTCCTACGAGCAGTACTTC. It encodes CASSPGRGFSYEQYF.

The sample holds a few counts of this clonotype. J is TRBJ2-7 and V is TRBV18; TRBD1 is a possible D gene (5 bases). The CDR3 runs 14 residues. Germline V CDR1 and CDR2: KGHSH, LQKENI. V gave up 6 bases and J gave up 4 bases, with 16 bases separating them. The CDR3 spells CASSRREGAYEQYF. CDR3 sequence (DNA): TGTGCCAGCTCCCGAAGGGAAGGGGCTTACGAGCAGTACTTC.

The genes are TRBV7-2 and TRBJ2-3; 14 bases map to TRBD2. This CDR3 is built from 16 residues. The V gene's germline CDR1 is SGHTA and CDR2 FQGNSA. After removal of 5 bases from V and 5 bases from J, the junction contained 6 bases not matched to a gene. The CDR3 DNA reads as TGTGCCAGCAGCAGACTAGCGGGGGGGCCGGGAGATACGCAGTATTTT. This encodes CASSRLAGGPGDTQYF.

This chain uses TRBV24-1 with TRBJ2-3; D may correspond to TRBD1 or TRBD2 (6 bases each). The CDR3 has 17 residues. CDR1 KGHDR and CDR2 SFDVKD come from the germline V gene. V shed 4 bases and J shed 0 bases, with 16 bases lying between them. Written as DNA, the CDR3 is TGTGCCACCAGTGAGCGCGGGACATGCCTAAGCACAGATACGCAGTATTTT. The encoded protein is CATSERGTCLSTDTQYF.

To note about this clonotype: Possible read error: a much larger clone is one base away. The chain recombines TRBV24-1 with TRBJ2-1, with 11 positions matching TRBD1. The CDR3 runs to 15 residues. The germline gives CDR1 KGHDR, CDR2 SFDVKD. CDR3 nucleotide sequence: TGTGCCACCAGTGACCCGGGACAGGGGGACAATGGGCAGTTCTTC. This encodes CATSDPGQGDNGQFF.

This clonotype was seen at least ten times. The rearrangement uses TRBV6-2 or TRBV6-3 and TRBJ1-1, with D unclear. The CDR3 contains 17 residues. Trimming removed 2 bases from V and 0 bases from J, with 16 bases in between. Germline CDR1 reads MNHEY; CDR2 reads SVGEGT. The CDR3 nucleotides read TGTGCCAGCAGTTACCCCGGACTAAGTTTGGTGAACACTGAAGCTTTCTTT. Amino acids: CASSYPGLSLVNTEAFF.

This clonotype was counted ten times or more. The chain joins TRBV2 to TRBJ1-2; unclear D gene. Germline V lookup: CDR1 SNHLY, CDR2 FYNNEI. V was shortened by 6 bases and J by 2 bases, with 10 bases between the two germline ends. This CDR3 is 13 amino acids long. CDR3 coding DNA: TGTGCCAGCAGGGGATCTCTAAACTATGGCTACACCTTC. Translated: CASRGSLNYGYTF.

Concerning this clonotype itself: As the CDR3 is not closed by the conserved phenylalanine or tryptophan, this likely results from a read error. The CDR3 bases are TGTGCCAGCAGCCCACCGGGAACCCCTCCCTATGAGCAGTTCCTC. It encodes CASSPPGTPPYEQFL. The gene calls are TRBV3-1 and TRBJ2-1, with D perhaps TRBD2 (5 bases). Germline loops: CDR1 LGHDT, CDR2 YNNKEL (reference sequence). This CDR3 has 15 amino acids. V shed 4 bases and J shed 8 bases, with 18 bases lying between them.

Concerning this clonotype itself: Since a much larger clone is just one base distant, this may be a read error. The chain links TRBV7-2 to TRBJ2-3; D is undetermined. CDR3 size: 14 residues. Germline CDR1 is SGHTA and CDR2 is FQGNSA. V was shortened by 5 bases and J by 0 bases, with 9 bases between the two germline ends. Here the CDR3 reads CASSPRSSTDTQYF. CDR3 nucleotides: TGTGCCAGCAGCCCCAGGTCTAGCACAGATACGCAGTATTTT.

Regarding this clonotype: A much larger clone lies one base from this, so it may be a read error. The chain combines TRBV6-1 with TRBJ2-1; 11 bases fit TRBD2. V dropped 8 bases and J dropped 6; count of bases not matched to a gene: 6. This CDR3 has 14 residues. Germline assignment: CDR1 MNHNS and CDR2 SASEGT. CDR3 sequence (DNA): TGTGCCAGCTGGGAACTAGCGGGGGTCAATGAGCAGTTCTTC. It encodes CASWELAGVNEQFF.

The chain employs TRBV14 and TRBJ2-3; D not resolved. Germline V lookup: CDR1 SGHDN, CDR2 FVKESK. V lost 2 bases, J lost 5 bases, and 8 bases lay in between. This CDR3 comprises 13 residues. The CDR3 spells CASSQTWVDTQYF. As DNA, the CDR3 is TGTGCCAGCAGCCAAACTTGGGTAGATACGCAGTATTTT. Using reference TRBV14 and TRBJ2-3 for the parts outside the CDR3, the full variable domain is EAGVTQFPSHSVIEKGQTVTLRCDPISGHDNLYWYRRVMGKEIKFLLHFVKESKQDESGMPNNRFLAERTGGTYSTLKVQPAELEDSGVYFCASSQTWVDTQYFGPGTRLTVL.

Concerning this clonotype itself: The junction and the germline gene differ at one end; a read error may be behind it. The CDR3, as DNA: TGTGCCGGCAGCTTCCCAACCGCAAGGGGCTCTGGCTACACCTTC. Translated: CAGSFPTARGSGYTF. The V gene is TRBV7-2, the J gene TRBJ1-2; weak D call: TRBD1 (5 bases). Germline V gene lookup returns CDR1 SGHTA and CDR2 FQGNSA. The CDR3 is 15 residues long.

This clonotype appeared many times. The rearrangement joins TRBV7-9 to TRBJ2-3, with 7 bases lining up with TRBD2. Per the germline V gene, CDR1 is SEHNR and CDR2 is FQNEAQ (reference sequence). The CDR3 sequence is 17 residues long. The ends lost 1 base at V and 3 bases at J; junction bases unmatched: 10. This chain's CDR3 is CASSLGGAGKRTDTQYF. The DNA for the CDR3 is TGTGCCAGCAGCTTAGGAGGAGCGGGGAAGCGAACAGATACGCAGTATTTT.

The sample holds one count of this clonotype. The chain employs TRBV7-3 and TRBJ2-1; 10 positions match TRBD2. The CDR3 runs 14 residues. J was trimmed by 2 bases and V by 8 bases; bases with no gene match: 3. Germline values: CDR1 SGHTA, CDR2 FQGTGA. CDR3 coding DNA: TGTGCCAGCCGAGCGGGGGGGACCTACAATGAGCAGTTCTTC. It encodes CASRAGGTYNEQFF.

This clonotype was seen ten or more times. The rearrangement links TRBV6-1 to TRBJ2-5; D ambiguous. The CDR3 contains 13 residues. Germline assignment: CDR1 MNHNS and CDR2 SASEGT. Trimming took off 1 base at V and 2 bases at J, with 5 bases between the two ends. CDR3 DNA: TGTGCCAGCAGTGAAGGCACTCAAGAGACCCAGTACTTC. This encodes CASSEGTQETQYF.

With regard to this clonotype: Sequence at one end of the junction differs from germline and may be a read error. V and J are TRBV10-2 and TRBJ1-2, with D uncertain. CDR3 length: 13 residues. Germline CDR1 and CDR2: WSHSY and SAAADI. The CDR3 sequence: CATARGLLYGYTF. The CDR3 DNA sequence: TGTGCCACTGCCCGTGGGCTGCTCTATGGCTACACCTTC.

Details on this clonotype: A much larger clone lies a single base off, so this may be a read error. This sequence joins TRBV2 and TRBJ2-1; maybe TRBD1 (5 bases). This CDR3 has 16 residues. In germline, CDR1 is SNHLY, CDR2 FYNNEI. V was cut by 7 bases and J by 0 bases, with 16 bases left in between. The CDR3 protein is CASISDRASSYNEQFF. The CDR3 DNA sequence: TGTGCCAGCATATCCGACAGAGCTAGCTCCTACAATGAGCAGTTCTTC.